This entry features one T cell receptor beta chain sequence. Amplification used 60 Vbeta primers and 13 Jbeta primers. TCRdb's table, derived via immunoSEQ multiplex PCR, lists solely in-frame clones and lacks some. The sample yields 130,000 or so clones, just under 75% seen once. The sample comes from a study of cytomegalovirus exposure and HLA in healthy donors. CDR1 and CDR2 (germline): SNHLY, FYNNEI. This CDR3 is built from 12 residues. J was trimmed by 3 bases and V by 7 bases; bases with no gene match: 3. This receptor was obtained from a man aged 40-49 years in good health and CMV-seropositive. Input material: PBMCs. The chain has TRBV2 and TRBJ2-7, with TRBD1 matching 7 bases. The CDR3 reads CASTRDSYEQYF. The CDR3 coding sequence is TGTGCCAGCACCCGGGACAGCTACGAGCAGTACTTC.